This T cell receptor (beta chain) was observed in a study of identifying expanded T cells in peripheral blood. Study-level points and caveats: Technical replicates showed approximately 1.2 changed clones; two weeks approximately 16; four weeks 19. Variance in clone template counts between roughly two-week samples significantly increased with total template count across all healthy donors.

Collection occurred without any documented infections or immune events in donors. Concerning this clone itself: The antigen remains undetermined.

Only in-frame clones appear in the TCRdb table, and some are missing; sequencing was by immunoSEQ multiplex PCR. The sample has about 84,000 clones, approximately 86% seen once. CDR3 length: 15 amino acids. CDR1 is MNHEY and CDR2 is SVGAGI in the germline V gene. Trimming removed 7 bases from V and 4 bases from J; junction bases left unmatched: 8. The chain carries TRBV6-5 and TRBJ1-1, with 11 bases that match TRBD1. Input material: blood. This receptor was taken from a person aged 18-69 years in good health. The CDR3 reads CASKSTGTGGTEAFF. DNA of the CDR3: TGTGCCAGCAAATCCACCGGGACAGGGGGCACTGAAGCTTTCTTT.